The clone carrying this T cell receptor (beta chain) was seen a handful of times. What it binds is unknown. TCRdb reprocessed the reads via MiXCR and lists one record per CDR3 protein. The data show about 680,000 distinct CDR3 sequences, 20% to 25% seen once. The CDR3 runs to 16 residues. Germline V lookup: CDR1 MDHEN, CDR2 SYDVKM. Unmatched junction bases numbered 10, after V lost 3 bases and J lost 2 bases. This sample stems from a study of T cell repertoires in cytomegalovirus infection. Study results and caveats: HLA-C-restricted CMV clonotypes gave the most frequent clonotype in two of eight donors.

The sequenced sample consisted of CD8+ T cells from PBMCs. The chain is built from TRBV28 and TRBJ2-7; 7 bases are shared with TRBD1. The sequence was collected from a human donor in good health (CMV status not recorded). Some clones in this sample may be carry-over from other donors' samples. CDR3 residues: CASSFRGQKYTYEQYV. The CDR3 region has the DNA TGTGCCAGCAGTTTTAGGGGACAGAAATACACCTACGAGCAGTACGTC.